The 26 T cell receptor beta chains given below trace back to one sample, sequenced in a study of untreated major depressive disorder. Whole-study findings and limits: Depressed patients' CD4+ T cells carried increased TRBV05-01 (Vbeta 5.1) usage versus control CD4+ T cells.

These TCRs' antigens remain unknown. Sequenced by immunoSEQ multiplex PCR; TCRdb stores in-frame clones only, minus some. The sample lists around 23,000 clones, 91% seen once, with 0.72% in the top ten. The source material was CD4+ T cells from PBMCs. These receptors came from a woman in her thirties with major depressive disorder.

The V gene is TRBV2, the J gene TRBJ2-3; TRBD1 might be the D (6 bases). This CDR3 contains 14 residues. Per the germline V gene, CDR1 is SNHLY and CDR2 is FYNNEI. Trimming stripped 6 bases from V and 2 bases from J, with 12 bases between. The CDR3 DNA is TGTGCCAGCAGCCCAGACAGGAACACAGATACGCAGTATTTT. This encodes CASSPDRNTDTQYF. Looking up the rest from reference TRBV2 and TRBJ2-3 gives the full variable domain: EPEVTQTPSHQVTQMGQEVILRCVPISNHLYFYWYRQILGQKVEFLVSFYNNEISEKSEIFDDQFSVERPDGSNFTLKIRSTKLEDSAMYFCASSPDRNTDTQYFGPGTRLTVL.

As to this clone: Germline and junction disagree at one end, which may indicate a read error. The chain recombines TRBV28 with TRBJ2-5, with D possibly being TRBD2 (6 bases). Germline assignment: CDR1 MDHEN and CDR2 SYDVKM. The CDR3 length is 15 residues. The CDR3: CASSTRDWYHETQYF. The CDR3 nucleotides read TGTGCCAGCAGTACCCGGGACTGGTACCACGAGACCCAGTACTTC.

The chain links TRBV28 to TRBJ1-5; D perhaps matches TRBD1 (5 bases). Germline V gene sequence: CDR1 MDHEN, CDR2 SYDVKM. The CDR3 covers 14 residues. Trimming cost V 5 bases and J 0 bases, with 8 bases left between them. CDR3 DNA: TGTGCCAGCAGTCCCGGGGGTAGCAATCAGCCCCAGCATTTT. It codes for CASSPGGSNQPQHF.

V gene TRBV7-2 combines with J gene TRBJ2-3; D tentatively fits TRBD1 or TRBD2 (6 bases each). There are 16 residues in the CDR3. The germline CDR1 and CDR2 sequences are SGHTA and FQGNSA. With 8 bases removed from V and 4 bases from J, the gap between germline ends came to 22 bases. CDR3 region: CASALGGAGTADTQYF. The CDR3 bases are TGTGCCAGCGCTCTCGGGGGCGCAGGTACAGCAGATACGCAGTATTTT.

The CDR3 spells CASKPGLSNQPQHF. The CDR3 DNA reads as TGTGCCAGCAAACCGGGTCTTAGCAATCAGCCCCAGCATTTT. The rearrangement uses TRBV6-5 and TRBJ1-5; D is unresolved. Per the germline V gene, CDR1 is MNHEY and CDR2 is SVGAGI. The CDR3 loop spans 14 amino acids. V lost 7 bases and J lost 0, with 10 bases in between.

This sequence joins TRBV11-3 and TRBJ2-7, with D uncertain. Deletions cut 2 bases from V and 3 bases from J, with 8 bases between. Germline CDR1 and CDR2: SGHNT and YENEEA. The CDR3 consists of 13 residues. The CDR3, as DNA: TGTGCCAGCAGCTTAATGCTGTTCTACGAGCAGTACTTC. Amino acids: CASSLMLFYEQYF.

CDR3 amino acids: CAISEEGVYQPQHF. The CDR3 DNA reads TGTGCCATCAGTGAGGAGGGCGTCTATCAGCCCCAGCATTTT. The genes are TRBV10-3 and TRBJ1-5; D is uncertain. Germline-derived CDR1 and CDR2 are ENHRY and SYGVKD. Trimming shortened V by 2 bases and J by 5 bases, and 10 bases separated the two germline ends. The CDR3 sequence is 14 residues long.

The chain links TRBV7-2 to TRBJ1-5; D uncertain. Germline V CDR1 and CDR2: SGHTA, FQGNSA. Trimming pared 0 bases from V and 3 bases from J, leaving 9 bases between. This CDR3 is built from 15 residues. Written as DNA, the CDR3 is TGTGCCAGCAGCTTAGCGGGTCGCCTCAATCAGCCCCAGCATTTT. It encodes CASSLAGRLNQPQHF.

This chain joins TRBV2 and TRBJ2-3, with 9 nucleotides matching TRBD1. The CDR3 runs 15 residues. Germline CDR1 and CDR2: SNHLY and FYNNEI. The J segment lost 3 bases and the V segment lost 6 bases, leaving 7 bases of the junction unmatched. CDR3 loop: CASRGDRVGTDTQYF. CDR3 nucleotide sequence: TGTGCCAGCAGGGGGGACAGGGTCGGGACAGATACGCAGTATTTT.

The chain has TRBV6-1 and TRBJ1-4, with 7 bases identical to TRBD1. CDR1 and CDR2 (germline): MNHNS, SASEGT. The CDR3 is made up of 15 amino acids. V lost 4 bases and J lost 4; bases outside the gene matches: 6. The chain's CDR3 is CASSAQGNNNEKLFF. DNA of the CDR3: TGTGCCAGCAGTGCACAGGGGAATAATAATGAAAAACTGTTTTTT.

This clone was seen only a few times. The V gene is TRBV28, the J gene TRBJ1-1; the D gene is possibly TRBD1 (6 bases). Trimming removed 7 bases at V and 6 bases at J, with 18 bases between. The CDR3 is 14 residues long. Germline V gene lookup returns CDR1 MDHEN and CDR2 SYDVKM. The CDR3 DNA reads TGTGCCAGCACCCCGGGGGGCGGTGCCTCTGAAGCTTTCTTT. Translation: CASTPGGGASEAFF. Variable domain in full (rest from reference TRBV28 and TRBJ1-1): DVKVTQSSRYLVKRTGEKVFLECVQDMDHENMFWYRQDPGLGLRLIYFSYDVKMKEKGDIPEGYSVSREKKERFSLILESASTNQTSMYLCASTPGGGASEAFFGQGTRLTVV.

The chain carries TRBV4-1 and TRBJ2-1, with a weak D call TRBD2 (5 bases). Trimming removed 0 bases at V and 8 bases at J, with 14 bases between. Germline-derived CDR1 and CDR2 are MGHRA and YSYEKL. CDR3 length: 15 amino acids. CDR3 in DNA: TGCGCCAGCAGCCAAGACGATCAGGACTTGTATGAGCAGTTCTTC. It specifies CASSQDDQDLYEQFF.

The chain recombines TRBV7-3 with TRBJ2-7; 8 bases are a match to TRBD2. The CDR3 length is 15 residues. Germline assignment: CDR1 SGHTA and CDR2 FQGTGA. Trimming at V came to 1 base and at J to 6 bases, leaving 8 bases not matched to a gene. In DNA, the CDR3 is TGTGCCAGCAGCTTAAAGGGAGCGGGAGTGGTCGAGCAGTACTTC. Its protein product is CASSLKGAGVVEQYF.

The chain uses TRBV28 and TRBJ1-2; D gene unclear. Germline values: CDR1 MDHEN, CDR2 SYDVKM. This CDR3 contains 13 residues. The V end lost 5 bases, the J end lost 4 bases, and 11 bases lay between the germline ends. The CDR3: CASSQPASYGYTF. The CDR3 DNA sequence: TGTGCCAGCAGTCAACCAGCTAGCTATGGCTACACCTTC.

This chain joins TRBV6-1 and TRBJ2-5; tentatively, D is TRBD1 (6 bases). The CDR3 consists of 14 residues. V lost 3 bases and J 4 bases, leaving 12 bases between the germline ends. The germline gives CDR1 MNHNS, CDR2 SASEGT. This chain's CDR3 is CASSEQGKRETQYF. CDR3 coding DNA: TGTGCCAGCAGTGAGCAGGGGAAGAGAGAGACCCAGTACTTC.

The chain carries TRBV20-1 and TRBJ1-1; D gene ambiguous. V lost 6 bases and J lost 4, with 9 bases in between. Germline V gene lookup returns CDR1 DFQATT and CDR2 SNEGSKA (reference sequence). CDR3 length: 11 amino acids. The CDR3, as DNA: TGCAGTGCCTCGACTGTCACTGAAGCTTTCTTT. The encoded protein is CSASTVTEAFF.

This sequence joins TRBV6-6 and TRBJ2-3; TRBD1 matches 9 bases. The CDR3 length is 16 residues. CDR1 and CDR2 from the germline V gene are MNHNY and SVGAGI (reference sequence). V lost 6 bases and J lost 2; bases outside the gene matches: 9. In DNA, the CDR3 is TGTGCCAGCAGCCCCCGGGACAGGGCATTCACAGATACGCAGTATTTT. This sequence encodes CASSPRDRAFTDTQYF.

This chain uses TRBV4-2 with TRBJ2-5; D not certain. There are 13 residues in the CDR3. The V end lost 1 base, the J end lost 3 bases, and 6 bases lay between the germline ends. Germline V gene lookup returns CDR1 LGHNA and CDR2 YNFKEQ. The CDR3 nucleotides read TGTGCCAGCAGCCAAGCTCCAGAAGAGACCCAGTACTTC. Translated: CASSQAPEETQYF.

This chain connects TRBV10-3 to TRBJ2-1; TRBD1 matches 7 bases. CDR3 length: 15 amino acids. V shed 0 bases, J shed 7 bases, and the junction held 6 bases outside the gene matches. Germline loops: CDR1 ENHRY, CDR2 SYGVKD. The CDR3 DNA reads TGTGCCATCAGTGAGTCGAACAAACAGGGGAATGAGCAGTTCTTC. Protein product: CAISESNKQGNEQFF.

The chain carries TRBV6-5 and TRBJ1-2; D remains unclear. CDR3 size: 13 residues. CDR1 is MNHEY and CDR2 is SVGAGI in the germline V gene. Deletions cut 2 bases from V and 0 bases from J, with 4 bases between. DNA for the CDR3: TGTGCCAGCAGTTACCGCCCTAACTATGGCTACACCTTC. It codes for CASSYRPNYGYTF.

The DNA of the CDR3 is TGTGCCAGCAGCATCACCGGGCCAGTATCACCCCTCCACTTT. Its protein product is CASSITGPVSPLHF. This sequence joins TRBV7-2 and TRBJ1-6; D remains ambiguous. The CDR3 has 14 amino acids. Germline CDR1 and CDR2: SGHTA and FQGNSA. V shed 5 bases and J shed 10 bases, with 15 bases lying between them.

The chain employs TRBV5-1 and TRBJ1-2; a possible D gene is TRBD1 (5 bases). The CDR3 has 15 amino acids. The germline V and J ends were trimmed by 0 bases and 1 base, with 10 bases remaining between them. Germline V gene sequence: CDR1 SGHRS, CDR2 YFSETQ. CDR3 coding DNA: TGCGCCAGCAGCTTGGGACAGCGCTATAACTATGGCTACACCTTC. Translation: CASSLGQRYNYGYTF.

The gene calls are TRBV6-5 and TRBJ1-1, with D possibly being TRBD1 (5 bases). Trimming removed 6 bases at V and 0 bases at J, with 11 bases between. From germline, CDR1 is MNHEY and CDR2 SVGAGI. The CDR3 is 14 residues long. As DNA, the CDR3 is TGTGCCAGCAGAGAAGACAGCATGAACACTGAAGCTTTCTTT. Residues: CASREDSMNTEAFF.

The chain uses TRBV5-1 and TRBJ2-5; 7 bases agree with TRBD1. The CDR3 contains 14 residues. Germline-derived CDR1 and CDR2 are SGHRS and YFSETQ. V dropped 2 bases and J dropped 3; count of bases not matched to a gene: 4. The CDR3 reads CASSFKGAEETQYF. The CDR3 nucleotides are TGCGCCAGCAGCTTTAAGGGGGCGGAAGAGACCCAGTACTTC.

The rearrangement links TRBV7-8 to TRBJ2-1; D remains ambiguous. The CDR3 sequence is 14 residues long. V lost 1 base to trimming and J lost 0 bases, with 4 bases between them. Germline CDR1 is SGHVS and CDR2 is FQNEAQ. CDR3 in amino acids: CASSLEYSYNEQFF. CDR3 bases: TGTGCCAGCAGCTTAGAGTACTCCTACAATGAGCAGTTCTTC.

The V call is TRBV18, the J call TRBJ1-1; 8 nucleotides align to TRBD1. CDR1 is KGHSH, CDR2 LQKENI, per germline. The J segment lost 9 bases and the V segment lost 3 bases, leaving 6 bases of the junction unmatched. The CDR3 covers 13 residues. The CDR3 bases are TGTGCCAGCTCACCGGACAGGGAGGGAAAAGCTTTCTTT. Protein sequence: CASSPDREGKAFF.